The T cell receptor beta chain described here comes from a study of CD8+ T cells in alopecia areata. Study overall: Dosing with tofacitinib proceeded for 6 to 18 months, followed by 6 months off drug.

V was trimmed by 5 bases and J by 5 bases, leaving 19 bases between them. CDR3 length equals 16 residues. From germline, CDR1 is MDHEN and CDR2 SYDVKM. Study outcomes and limitations: Among the top 100, expanded CD8+ clones were significantly decreased by tofacitinib, as was scalp clonality.

With respect to this clone: Its antigen is currently unknown.

Described treatment: oral pan-JAK inhibitor, 5-10 mg twice daily. Both peripheral blood and punch biopsies of lesional scalp skin were obtained from patients who had alopecia areata. CD4+ and CD8+ T cells were sorted from PBMCs. Extraction and reverse transcription of RNA yielded cDNA as the sequencing template. This table comes from immunoSEQ multiplex PCR, and its TCRdb copy is limited to in-frame clones, with some not included. The sample includes some 200,000 clones, roughly two fifths of them seen just once. The TCR was taken from a human donor with alopecia areata. The genes are TRBV28 and TRBJ2-1; perhaps TRBD1 as D (6 bases). The sequencing used CD4+ T cells sorted from blood, collected at approximately week 39, from a patient treated with tofacitinib. The CDR3 sequence is CASSPPDRTDDNEQFF. The DNA of the CDR3 is TGTGCCAGCAGTCCCCCGGACAGAACAGACGACAATGAGCAGTTCTTC.